This is a list of T cell receptor beta chains from one sample in a study of shared clonotypes between healthy human individuals. The assay was immunoSEQ multiplex PCR, and TCRdb's table has in-frame clones only and misses some. The sample consists of around 620,000 clones, approximately 95% of them appearing once. Sequencing was performed on naive CD8+ T cells sorted from blood. The receptor source for this set is a woman in her 30s in good health. CDR3s include the opening cysteine and the closing phenylalanine or tryptophan. The D gene is left open where the match is weak. Clone size, where shown, is once, few, many, or a class for clones that have expanded.

.	.	TRBV7-6	14	TRBJ1-1	TGTGCCAGCAGCTTAGAACAGTTGAACACTGAAGCTTTCTTT	CASSLEQLNTEAFF
TRBD2	.	TRBV9	15	TRBJ2-7	TGTGCCAGCAGCGCAGTTAGCGGGAGCTCCTACGAGCAGTACTTC	CASSAVSGSSYEQYF
TRBD2	.	TRBV27	13	TRBJ2-7	TGTGCCAGCGGCAAAACTAGCGCCTACGAGCAGTACTTC	CASGKTSAYEQYF
.	.	TRBV9	16	TRBJ1-1	TGTGCCAGCAGCGTTTCGGGGGGATTTATGAACACTGAAGCTTTCTTT	CASSVSGGFMNTEAFF
TRBD1	.	TRBV11-1	15	TRBJ2-3	TGTGCCAGCAGCTACAGGGGTGGGGGTCAAGATACGCAGTATTTT	CASSYRGGGQDTQYF
.	.	TRBV14	15	TRBJ2-5	TGTGCCAGCAGCCCGTGGGACATCCCAGGGGAGACCCAGTACTTC	CASSPWDIPGETQYF
.	.	TRBV27	16	TRBJ2-7	TGTGCCAGCAGTTTAGGCTCTTGGAAGGGAATCTACGAGCAGTACTTC	CASSLGSWKGIYEQYF
TRBD2	.	TRBV4-2	15	TRBJ2-7	TGTGCCAGCAGCCAAGGGACTAGCGAGGCCTACGAGCAGTACTTC	CASSQGTSEAYEQYF
TRBD2	.	TRBV5-5	14	TRBJ2-2	TGTGCCAGCAGCTACGGACTAGCCACCGGGGAGCTGTTTTTT	CASSYGLATGELFF
.	.	TRBV28	12	TRBJ2-6	TGTGCCAGCGCTTCTGGGGCCAACGTCCTGACTTTC	CASASGANVLTF
.	.	TRBV27	15	TRBJ1-5	TGTGCCAGCAGGATAATGATGGGGGCCGACCAGCCCCAGCATTTT	CASRIMMGADQPQHF
.	once	TRBV5-4	15	TRBJ2-7	TGTGCCAGCAGCTTTTTGGGACCCGCACGGGGCGAGCAGTACTTC	CASSFLGPARGEQYF
.	once	TRBV19	16	TRBJ2-1	TGTGCCAGTAGTATTGTGGGAGGCGTCTCCTACAATGAGCAGTTCTTC	CASSIVGGVSYNEQFF
TRBD2	.	TRBV11-2	16	TRBJ2-1	TGTGCCAGCAGCTTAGTAGGTAGCGGGAGGAGCAATGAGCAGTTCTTC	CASSLVGSGRSNEQFF
TRBD2	.	TRBV11-2	13	TRBJ2-7	TGTGCCAGCAGCTTTAGCGGGAGCTACGAGCAGTACTTC	CASSFSGSYEQYF
.	.	TRBV28	12	TRBJ2-7	TGTGCCAGCAGTGTCCCAGGGAACGAGCAGTACTTC	CASSVPGNEQYF
.	.	TRBV19	14	TRBJ1-1	TGTGCCAGTAGTATGGGAGGTGGCTGGACTGAAGCTTTCTTT	CASSMGGGWTEAFF
.	once	TRBV7-6	15	TRBJ2-5	TGTGCCAGCAGCTTTCCCTATCAGCTGGGGGAGACCCAGTACTTC	CASSFPYQLGETQYF
TRBD2	.	TRBV5-8	15	TRBJ2-7	TGTGCCAGCAGCTTGGTTCTAGCGGGAGCCTACGAGCAGTACTTC	CASSLVLAGAYEQYF
TRBD1	.	TRBV7-2	16	TRBJ2-4	TGTGCCAGCAGCGACAGACAGGGAGCAGGCAGAAACATTCAGTACTTC	CASSDRQGAGRNIQYF
.	once	TRBV18	13	TRBJ2-7	TGTGCCAGCTCACCCCCCCAGGGTTGGGAGCAGTACTTC	CASSPPQGWEQYF
.	.	TRBV28	15	TRBJ2-2	TGTGCCAGCAGTTTAATATCGGGAGATTTCGGGGAGCTGTTTTTT	CASSLISGDFGELFF
TRBD1	.	TRBV28	16	TRBJ1-5	TGTGCCAGCAGTCCGATGGGACAGGAGTACAATCAGCCCCAGCATTTT	CASSPMGQEYNQPQHF
.	once	TRBV29-1	12	TRBJ1-2	TGCAGCGTCTCACAGGGAGGGGATGGCTACACCTTC	CSVSQGGDGYTF
TRBD1	.	TRBV28	16	TRBJ1-4	TGTGCCAGCAGTTTACAGGGGGTGGCAACTAATGAAAAACTGTTTTTT	CASSLQGVATNEKLFF
.	once	TRBV19	15	TRBJ1-1	TGTGCCAGTAGTATAGATCTTGAGCTGAACACTGAAGCTTTCTTT	CASSIDLELNTEAFF
.	.	TRBV5-4	12	TRBJ2-7	TGTGCCAGCAGCTTGGAGTCGGGCGAGCAGTACTTC	CASSLESGEQYF
.	.	TRBV10-1	14	TRBJ2-1	TGCGCCAGCAGTCAGGACACTGGCTACAATGAGCAGTTCTTC	CASSQDTGYNEQFF
.	.	TRBV6-1	17	TRBJ2-5	TGTGCCAGCAGTGAAGCGGAGGGACTGCCAGGACAAGAGACCCAGTACTTC	CASSEAEGLPGQETQYF
.	.	TRBV9	14	TRBJ2-1	TGTGCCAGCAGCGGTACAGGGACCTACAATGAGCAGTTCTTC	CASSGTGTYNEQFF
.	.	TRBV27	16	TRBJ1-2	TGTGCCAGCAGGCACGGGAGCCAGGGGTTTGCTTATGGCTACACCTTC	CASRHGSQGFAYGYTF
.	once	TRBV5-1	14	TRBJ1-2	TGCGCCAGCAGCTTGGAACGGGCATTTGGTGGCTACACCTTC	CASSLERAFGGYTF
.	.	TRBV11-3	16	TRBJ2-2	TGTGCCAGCAGCTTGCGCGGCGGGGCCAACACCGGGGAGCTGTTTTTT	CASSLRGGANTGELFF
.	.	TRBV29-1	13	TRBJ2-1	TGCAGCGTTGACATGGGGAGTTGGGATGAGCAGTTCTTC	CSVDMGSWDEQFF
.	once	TRBV27	13	TRBJ1-2	TGTGCCAGCAGTTTTGATACCAGGAATGGCTACACCTTC	CASSFDTRNGYTF
.	.	TRBV6-5	14	TRBJ1-4	TGTGCCAGCAGGTCATTTACCTGGCCCGAGGGTTTGTTTTTT	CASRSFTWPEGLFF
TRBD1	.	TRBV6-1	15	TRBJ1-4	TGTGCCAGCAGTGAGGACAGGGCAATAAATGAAAAACTGTTTTTT	CASSEDRAINEKLFF
.	.	TRBV5-4	13	TRBJ2-5	TGTGCCAGCACGGATAGCGCCCGAGAGACCCAGTACTTC	CASTDSARETQYF
.	.	TRBV5-4	13	TRBJ1-4	TGTGCCAGCAGCTGGGCCGGGGATGAAAAACTGTTTTTT	CASSWAGDEKLFF
TRBD1	.	TRBV4-1	16	TRBJ2-7	TGCGCCAGCAGCCAAACGCCGGGACAGAATATACGAGGGCAGTACTTC	CASSQTPGQNIRGQYF